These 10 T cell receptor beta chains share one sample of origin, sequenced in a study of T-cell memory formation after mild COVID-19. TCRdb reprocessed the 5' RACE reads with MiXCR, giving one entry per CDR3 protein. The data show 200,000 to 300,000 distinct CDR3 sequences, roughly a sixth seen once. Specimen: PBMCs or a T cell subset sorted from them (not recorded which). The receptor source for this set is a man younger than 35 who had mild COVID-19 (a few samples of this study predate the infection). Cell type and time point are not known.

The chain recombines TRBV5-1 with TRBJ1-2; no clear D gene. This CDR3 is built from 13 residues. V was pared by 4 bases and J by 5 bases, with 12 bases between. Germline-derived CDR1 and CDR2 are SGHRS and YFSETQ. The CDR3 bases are TGCGCCAGCAGCGACTACGGGAAATATGGCTACACCTTC. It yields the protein CASSDYGKYGYTF.

The CDR3 spells CASSQGGQDITDTQYF. In DNA, the CDR3 is TGTGCCAGCAGCCAAGGGGGACAGGACATCACAGATACGCAGTATTTT. The rearrangement joins TRBV7-2 to TRBJ2-3; 8 bases agree with TRBD1. The germline V gene encodes CDR1 SGHTA and CDR2 FQGNSA. This CDR3 has 16 amino acids. Trimming removed 5 bases from V and 2 bases from J; junction bases left unmatched: 9.

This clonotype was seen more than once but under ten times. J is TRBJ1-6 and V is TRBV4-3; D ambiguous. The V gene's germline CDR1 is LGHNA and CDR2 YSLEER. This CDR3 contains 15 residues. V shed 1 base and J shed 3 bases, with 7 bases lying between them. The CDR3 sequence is CASSQAGLYNSPLHF. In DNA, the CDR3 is TGCGCCAGCAGCCAAGCAGGTCTCTATAATTCACCCCTCCACTTT.

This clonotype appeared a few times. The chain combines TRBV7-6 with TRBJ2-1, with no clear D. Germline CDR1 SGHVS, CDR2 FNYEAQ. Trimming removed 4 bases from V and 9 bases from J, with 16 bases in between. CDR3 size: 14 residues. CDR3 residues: CASSSSYEISEQFF. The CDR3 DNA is TGTGCCAGCAGCTCGTCTTATGAGATTAGTGAGCAGTTCTTC.

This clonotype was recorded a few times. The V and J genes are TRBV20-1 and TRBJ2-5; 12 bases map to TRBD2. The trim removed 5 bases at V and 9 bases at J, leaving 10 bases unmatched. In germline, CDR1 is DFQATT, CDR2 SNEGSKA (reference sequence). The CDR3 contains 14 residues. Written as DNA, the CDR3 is TGCAGTGCTGTACTAGCGGGGGGAGAGGGGGCCCAGTACTTC. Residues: CSAVLAGGEGAQYF.

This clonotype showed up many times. Here the CDR3 reads CASSTGLAGVLGTQYF. CDR3 bases: TGTGCCAGCAGCACGGGACTAGCGGGGGTTCTAGGGACCCAGTACTTC. The V and J genes are TRBV5-4 and TRBJ2-5; TRBD2 agrees at 14 bases. The CDR3 spans 16 residues. Germline-derived CDR1 and CDR2 are SGHNT and YYREEE (reference sequence). Germline trimming cut 4 bases from V and 7 bases from J; bases unmatched to any gene: 9.

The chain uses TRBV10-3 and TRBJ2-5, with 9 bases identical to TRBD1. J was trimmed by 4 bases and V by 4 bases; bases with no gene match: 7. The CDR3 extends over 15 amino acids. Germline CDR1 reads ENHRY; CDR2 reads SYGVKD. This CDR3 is CAISGYTGGGETQYF. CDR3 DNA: TGTGCCATCAGTGGCTACACAGGGGGCGGAGAGACCCAGTACTTC.

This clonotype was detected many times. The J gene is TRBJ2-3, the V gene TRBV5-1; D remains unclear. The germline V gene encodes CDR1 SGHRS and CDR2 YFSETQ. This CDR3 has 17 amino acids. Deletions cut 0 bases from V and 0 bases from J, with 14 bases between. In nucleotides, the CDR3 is TGCGCCAGCAGCTTGGTCCCACCAGCGACCAGCACAGATACGCAGTATTTT. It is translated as CASSLVPPATSTDTQYF. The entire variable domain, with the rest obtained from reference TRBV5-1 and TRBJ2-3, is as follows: KAGVTQTPRYLIKTRGQQVTLSCSPISGHRSVSWYQQTPGQGLQFLFEYFSETQRNKGNFPGRFSGRQFSNSRSEMNVSTLELGDSALYLCASSLVPPATSTDTQYFGPGTRLTVL.

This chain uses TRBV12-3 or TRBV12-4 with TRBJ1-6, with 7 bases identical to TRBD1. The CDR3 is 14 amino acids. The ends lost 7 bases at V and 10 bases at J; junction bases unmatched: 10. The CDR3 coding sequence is TGTGCCAGCAACCTCGGAGGGGGCGGATCACCCCTCCACTTT. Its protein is CASNLGGGGSPLHF.

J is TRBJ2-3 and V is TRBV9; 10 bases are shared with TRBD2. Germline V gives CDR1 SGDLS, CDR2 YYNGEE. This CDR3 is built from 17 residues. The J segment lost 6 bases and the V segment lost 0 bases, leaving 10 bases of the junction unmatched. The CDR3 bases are TGTGCCAGCAGCGTAGCGATGGGAGCGGGGGGGCCGGATACGCAGTATTTT. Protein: CASSVAMGAGGPDTQYF.